This TCR beta chain was sequenced in a study of T cells in Graves' hyperthyroidism and ophthalmopathy. Study-wide context: Before any treatment, at initial diagnosis, peripheral blood was collected. Study-level points and caveats: Ophthalmopathy stood apart from stable hyperthyroidism in a 13 V-J model.

In patients aged 18 to 65, hyperthyroidism was newly diagnosed, with duration under 2 months. CDR1 is MNHNS, CDR2 SASEGT, per germline. Between the trimmed V and J ends, which lost 6 bases and 0 bases, there was a span of 11 bases. The CDR3 has 14 residues. This clonotype was observed a few times. Antigen unknown. The source material, RNA transcripts, was used to amplify TCR beta CDR3 regions. Researchers ran a first-round RT-PCR on the TCR CDR3 using the HTBI primer set. One entry per CDR3 protein, called by TCRdb with MiXCR from the multiplex PCR reads. The sample shows about 590,000 distinct CDR3 sequences, 15% to 18% of them seen only once.

Sequencing input: blood. J is TRBJ1-1 and V is TRBV6-1; D gene unclear. This sequence was found in a woman in her thirties with Graves' hyperthyroidism. The CDR3 reads CASSPGWLNTEAFF. DNA for the CDR3: TGTGCCAGCAGCCCTGGGTGGTTGAACACTGAAGCTTTCTTT.